This T cell receptor beta chain was documented in a study of shared clonotypes between healthy human individuals. About the research overall: Serving as donors were a couple of women and a few men, whose ages spanned 18 to 49.

Sequencing used immunoSEQ multiplex PCR; TCRdb keeps in-frame clones, though not all of them. This table holds about 2.1 million clones, 93% found once. With V trimmed by 7 bases and J by 4 bases, 4 bases remained unmatched. Germline V CDR1 and CDR2: SEHNR, FQNEAQ (reference sequence). The CDR3 has 13 residues. Naive CD8 cells lacked CD45RO, underwent positive selection for CCR7 and left out terminally differentiated effector memory CD45RA+ cells. About this clone itself: Antigen: not known.

Whole-study results and caveats: Sampling involved blood alone; tissue repertoires likely differ. Larger estimated richness was generally recorded for naive subsets relative to memory subsets.

Specimen: naive CD8+ T cells from PBMCs. This chain joins TRBV7-9 and TRBJ2-3; 8 bases match TRBD1. The sequence derives from a man aged 18 to 29 in good health. Some clones in this sample may be carry-over from other donors' samples. The CDR3 DNA reads as TGTGCCAGCAACCTGGACAGGGCAGATACGCAGTATTTT. Amino acids: CASNLDRADTQYF.